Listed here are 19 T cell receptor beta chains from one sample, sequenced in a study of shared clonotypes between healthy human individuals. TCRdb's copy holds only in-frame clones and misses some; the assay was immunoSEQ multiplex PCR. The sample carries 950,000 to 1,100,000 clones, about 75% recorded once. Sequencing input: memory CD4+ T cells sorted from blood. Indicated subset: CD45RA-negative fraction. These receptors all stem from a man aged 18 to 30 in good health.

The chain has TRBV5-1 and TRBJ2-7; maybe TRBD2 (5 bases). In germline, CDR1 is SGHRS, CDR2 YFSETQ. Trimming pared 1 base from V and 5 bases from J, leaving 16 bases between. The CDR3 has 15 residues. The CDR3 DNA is TGCGCCAGCAGCTTGAGCACAGCCCACGGGAACGAGCAGTACTTC. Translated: CASSLSTAHGNEQYF.

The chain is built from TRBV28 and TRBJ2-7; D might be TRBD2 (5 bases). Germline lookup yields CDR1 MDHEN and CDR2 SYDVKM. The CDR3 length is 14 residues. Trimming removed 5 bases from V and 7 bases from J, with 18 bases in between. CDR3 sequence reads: CASSTSASSREQYF. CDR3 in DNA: TGTGCCAGCAGTACCTCCGCTAGCTCGAGGGAGCAGTACTTC.

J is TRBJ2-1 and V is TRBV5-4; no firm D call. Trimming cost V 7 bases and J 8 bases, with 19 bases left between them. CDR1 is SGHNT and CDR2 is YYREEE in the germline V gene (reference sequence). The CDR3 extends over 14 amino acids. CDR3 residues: CASGPSTLRHEQFF. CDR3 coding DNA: TGTGCCAGCGGACCCTCGACTCTCCGACATGAGCAGTTCTTC.

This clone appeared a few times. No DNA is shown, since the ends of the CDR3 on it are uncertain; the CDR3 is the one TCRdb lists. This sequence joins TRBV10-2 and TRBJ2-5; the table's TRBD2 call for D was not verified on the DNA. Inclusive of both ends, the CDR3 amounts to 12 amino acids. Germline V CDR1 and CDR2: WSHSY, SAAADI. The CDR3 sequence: CASSVAGGSPYF.

CDR3 DNA sequence: TGTGCCAGCAGCTTATACGCGGATACGCAGTATTTT. This gives the protein CASSLYADTQYF. The rearrangement joins TRBV7-2 to TRBJ2-3; no reliable D call. Germline V CDR1 and CDR2: SGHTA, FQGNSA. V was clipped by 2 bases and J by 6 bases, with 6 bases between them. The CDR3 runs to 12 residues.

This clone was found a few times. CDR3 bases: TGTGCCAGCTCACCGATGGGAGGTGGATATGGCTACACCTTC. It specifies CASSPMGGGYGYTF. The chain uses TRBV18 and TRBJ1-2; D gene uncertain. V was shortened by 3 bases and J by 5 bases, with 13 bases between the two germline ends. Germline values: CDR1 KGHSH, CDR2 LQKENI. The CDR3 loop spans 14 amino acids. The entire variable domain, with the rest obtained from reference TRBV18 and TRBJ1-2, is as follows: NAGVMQNPRHLVRRRGQEARLRCSPMKGHSHVYWYRQLPEEGLKFMVYLQKENIIDESGMPKERFSAEFPKEGPSILRIQQVVRGDSAAYFCASSPMGGGYGYTFGSGTRLTVV.

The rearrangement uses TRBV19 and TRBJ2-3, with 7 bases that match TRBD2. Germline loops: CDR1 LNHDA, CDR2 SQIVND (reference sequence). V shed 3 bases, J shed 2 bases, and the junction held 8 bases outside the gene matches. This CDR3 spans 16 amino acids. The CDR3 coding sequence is TGTGCCAGTAGTATCGGAGCGGGAACACCCACAGATACGCAGTATTTT. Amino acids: CASSIGAGTPTDTQYF.

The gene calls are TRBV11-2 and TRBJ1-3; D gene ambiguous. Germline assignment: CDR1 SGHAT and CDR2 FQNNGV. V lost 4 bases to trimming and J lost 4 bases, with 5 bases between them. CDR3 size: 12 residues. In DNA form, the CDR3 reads TGTGCCAGCAGCTCCGGAGGAAACACCATATATTTT. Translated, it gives CASSSGGNTIYF.

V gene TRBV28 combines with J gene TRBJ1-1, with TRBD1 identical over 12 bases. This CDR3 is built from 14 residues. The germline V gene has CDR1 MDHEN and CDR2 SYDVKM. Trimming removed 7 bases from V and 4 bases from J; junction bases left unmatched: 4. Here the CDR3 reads CASTGQGASTEAFF. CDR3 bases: TGTGCCAGCACGGGACAGGGGGCGAGCACTGAAGCTTTCTTT.

The CDR3 here is CASSILRAAGANVLTF. As DNA, the CDR3 is TGTGCCAGTAGTATTCTTAGGGCGGCTGGGGCCAACGTCCTGACTTTC. The V call is TRBV19, the J call TRBJ2-6; D ambiguous. The CDR3 consists of 16 residues. Trimming removed 3 bases at V and 2 bases at J, with 11 bases between. Looked up from germline, CDR1 is LNHDA and CDR2 is SQIVND (reference sequence).

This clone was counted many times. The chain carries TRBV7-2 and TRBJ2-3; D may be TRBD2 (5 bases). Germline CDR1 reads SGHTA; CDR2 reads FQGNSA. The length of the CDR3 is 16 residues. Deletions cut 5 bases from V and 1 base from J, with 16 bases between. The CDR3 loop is CASSADRARGTDTQYF. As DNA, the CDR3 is TGTGCCAGCAGCGCGGACCGGGCGCGGGGCACAGATACGCAGTATTTT.

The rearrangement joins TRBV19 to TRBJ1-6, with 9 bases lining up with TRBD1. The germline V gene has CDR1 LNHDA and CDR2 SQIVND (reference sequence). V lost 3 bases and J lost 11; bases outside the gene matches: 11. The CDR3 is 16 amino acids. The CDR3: CASSITPDRGVTPLHF. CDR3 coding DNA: TGTGCCAGTAGTATTACCCCGGACAGGGGAGTAACACCCCTCCACTTT. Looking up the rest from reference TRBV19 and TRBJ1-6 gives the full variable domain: DGGITQSPKYLFRKEGQNVTLSCEQNLNHDAMYWYRQDPGQGLRLIYYSQIVNDFQKGDIAEGYSVSREKKESFPLTVTSAQKNPTAFYLCASSITPDRGVTPLHFGNGTRLTVT.

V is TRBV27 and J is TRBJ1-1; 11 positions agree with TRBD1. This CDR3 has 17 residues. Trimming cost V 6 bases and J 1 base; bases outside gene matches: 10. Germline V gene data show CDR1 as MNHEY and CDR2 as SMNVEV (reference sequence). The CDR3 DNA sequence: TGTGCCAGCAGACCTCCCAGGGACAGGGGGGCGAACACTGAAGCTTTCTTT. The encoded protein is CASRPPRDRGANTEAFF.

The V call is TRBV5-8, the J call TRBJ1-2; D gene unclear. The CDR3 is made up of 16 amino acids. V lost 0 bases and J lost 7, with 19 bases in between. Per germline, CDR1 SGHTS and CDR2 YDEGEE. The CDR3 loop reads CASSLVYSGYAGGYTF. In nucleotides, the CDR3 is TGTGCCAGCAGCTTGGTTTACTCGGGGTACGCTGGTGGCTACACCTTC.

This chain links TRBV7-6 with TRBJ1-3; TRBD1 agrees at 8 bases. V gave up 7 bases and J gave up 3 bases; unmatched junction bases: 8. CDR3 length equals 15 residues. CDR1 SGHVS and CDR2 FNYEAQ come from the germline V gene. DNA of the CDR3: TGTGCCAGCACCGGACAGGGACGGGGTGGAAACACCATATATTTT. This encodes CASTGQGRGGNTIYF.

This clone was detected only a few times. The DNA of the CDR3 is TGTGCCAGCAGTGAAGCGCAGGGTTGGCGCGGGGGGGCGGTAGAGACCCAGTACTTC. Protein product: CASSEAQGWRGGAVETQYF. The V and J genes are TRBV6-1 and TRBJ2-5; 9 bases are shared with TRBD2. Germline CDR1 MNHNS, CDR2 SASEGT. This CDR3 is 19 amino acids long. V shed 0 bases, J shed 4 bases, and the junction held 15 bases outside the gene matches.

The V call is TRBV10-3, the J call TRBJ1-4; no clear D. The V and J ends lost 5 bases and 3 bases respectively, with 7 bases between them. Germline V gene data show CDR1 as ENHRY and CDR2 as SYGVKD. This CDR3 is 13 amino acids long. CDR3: CAISTGPNEKLFF. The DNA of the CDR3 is TGTGCCATCAGTACCGGACCTAATGAAAAACTGTTTTTT.

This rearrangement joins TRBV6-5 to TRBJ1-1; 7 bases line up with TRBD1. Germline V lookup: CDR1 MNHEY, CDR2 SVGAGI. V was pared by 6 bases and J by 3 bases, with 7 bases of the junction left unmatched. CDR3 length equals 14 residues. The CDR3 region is CASRRQGWDTEAFF. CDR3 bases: TGTGCCAGCAGAAGACAGGGTTGGGACACTGAAGCTTTCTTT.

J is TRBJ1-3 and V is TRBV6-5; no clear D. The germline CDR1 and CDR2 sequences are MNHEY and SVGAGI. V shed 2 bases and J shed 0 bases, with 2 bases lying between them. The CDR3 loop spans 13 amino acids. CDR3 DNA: TGTGCCAGCAGTTACGGCTCTGGAAACACCATATATTTT. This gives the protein CASSYGSGNTIYF.